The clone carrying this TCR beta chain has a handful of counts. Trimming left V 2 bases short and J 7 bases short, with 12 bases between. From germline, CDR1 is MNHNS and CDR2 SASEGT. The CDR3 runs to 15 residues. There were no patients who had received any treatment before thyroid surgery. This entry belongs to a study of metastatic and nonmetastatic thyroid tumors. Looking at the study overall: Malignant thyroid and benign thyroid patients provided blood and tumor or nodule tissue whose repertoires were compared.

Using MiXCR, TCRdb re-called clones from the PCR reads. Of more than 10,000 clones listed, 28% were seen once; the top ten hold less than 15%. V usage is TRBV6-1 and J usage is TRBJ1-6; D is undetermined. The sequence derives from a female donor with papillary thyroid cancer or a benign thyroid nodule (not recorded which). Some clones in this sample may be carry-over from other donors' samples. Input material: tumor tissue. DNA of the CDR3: TGTGCCAGCAGTGAAATAAGCAACCCAAATTCACCCCTCCACTTT. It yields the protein CASSEISNPNSPLHF.